This T cell receptor (beta chain) appears in the sequencing data of a study of shared clonotypes between healthy human individuals. Points from the study as a whole: Non-shared clonotypes were found to have lower generation probabilities than the clonotypes that were shared by all four of the sorted-subset donors. Sequencing depth was predicted to influence how clonotypes are shared among donors.

In regard to this clone: Its antigen is as yet unknown.

The repertoire was sequenced with immunoSEQ multiplex PCR; TCRdb's copy has only in-frame clones and lacks some. The table lists 2 million to 2.5 million clones, more than 85% of them singletons. V lost 5 bases to trimming and J lost 5 bases; unmatched junction nucleotides: 8. Germline V gene lookup returns CDR1 SGHTA and CDR2 FQGNSA. The CDR3 spans 16 residues. The rearrangement joins TRBV7-2 to TRBJ2-5, with 13 bases that match TRBD2. The sequenced sample was naive CD4+ T cells from PBMCs. Subset meaning: CD45RA+ positively selected. The sequence came from a man aged 18 to 29 in good health. Some clones in this sample may be carry-over from other donors' samples. The CDR3: CASSPGLAGVDETQYF. The CDR3 DNA is TGTGCCAGCAGCCCCGGACTAGCGGGAGTAGACGAGACCCAGTACTTC.